The following is a TCR beta chain sequence with its context. Trimming took off 3 bases at V and 1 base at J, with 10 bases between the two ends. CDR1 and CDR2 (germline): LNHDA, SQIVND (reference sequence). This CDR3 has 14 amino acids. Clones were sequenced by immunoSEQ multiplex PCR, and TCRdb holds only the in-frame ones, with some missing. This sample has approximately 170,000 clones; about 94% occur once, and the top ten carry about 0.64%. This entry comes from a study of control samples from healthy donors and cancer patients. This TCR was sampled from a woman aged 30 to 39 in good health. J is TRBJ2-7 and V is TRBV19; tentative D call: TRBD2 (6 bases). The specimen was blood. The CDR3 DNA sequence: TGTGCCAGTAGTATTGGGGACTCGTCCTACGAGCAGTACTTC. Translating it yields CASSIGDSSYEQYF. Supplemented by reference TRBV19 and TRBJ2-7, the full variable domain reads DGGITQSPKYLFRKEGQNVTLSCEQNLNHDAMYWYRQDPGQGLRLIYYSQIVNDFQKGDIAEGYSVSREKKESFPLTVTSAQKNPTAFYLCASSIGDSSYEQYFGPGTRLTVT.